Following are 19 T cell receptor beta chains from one sample sequenced in a study of blood T cell repertoires in COVID-19. Method: immunoSEQ multiplex PCR; TCRdb's copy keeps in-frame clones and lacks some. The table has some 370,000 clones, around four fifths seen once. The sample was PBMCs or T cells enriched from blood (not recorded which). The receptors stem from a woman aged 45 to 65 who had recovered from COVID-19.

The chain is built from TRBV2 and TRBJ1-1, with D unresolved. CDR1 is SNHLY and CDR2 is FYNNEI in the germline V gene. V lost 2 bases, J lost 3 bases, and 10 bases lay in between. The CDR3 spans 14 residues. The DNA of the CDR3 is TGTGCCAGCAGTGAAAGTTCGGGTTACACTGAAGCTTTCTTT. This codes for CASSESSGYTEAFF.

The V gene is TRBV7-6, the J gene TRBJ1-5, with TRBD1 matching over 7 bases. This CDR3 contains 15 residues. After removal of 5 bases from V and 4 bases from J, the junction contained 8 bases not matched to a gene. Germline V lookup: CDR1 SGHVS, CDR2 FNYEAQ. The CDR3: CASSLSTQGNQPQHF. CDR3 sequence (DNA): TGTGCCAGCAGCCTATCCACACAGGGGAATCAGCCCCAGCATTTT.

The V gene is TRBV5-1, the J gene TRBJ2-2, with a tentative D call TRBD2 (5 bases). This CDR3 is 15 amino acids long. Germline CDR1 is SGHRS and CDR2 is YFSETQ. Trimming stripped 4 bases from V and 5 bases from J, with 15 bases between. The CDR3 loop reads CASSLRERGTGELFF. The CDR3 region has the DNA TGCGCCAGCAGCCTAAGGGAGAGAGGGACCGGGGAGCTGTTTTTT.

The V gene is TRBV6-5, the J gene TRBJ2-1; 8 bases align to TRBD1. V was pared by 0 bases and J by 6 bases, with 4 bases of the junction left unmatched. The V gene's germline CDR1 is MNHEY and CDR2 SVGAGI. The CDR3 sequence is 15 residues long. The CDR3 DNA follows: TGTGCCAGCAGTTACTCTTCGGACAGGGCCAATGAGCAGTTCTTC. Its protein is CASSYSSDRANEQFF.

This clone was seen a handful of times. The chain recombines TRBV6-6 with TRBJ2-2, with D perhaps TRBD1 (6 bases). The CDR3 consists of 15 residues. The V gene lost 5 bases and the J gene lost 4 bases, with 14 bases spanning the gap. The germline V gene has CDR1 MNHNY and CDR2 SVGAGI (reference sequence). The CDR3 DNA reads as TGTGCCAGCAGTCCAAGGGGGAAAGGCACCGGGGAGCTGTTTTTT. Encoded protein: CASSPRGKGTGELFF.

The chain combines TRBV6-2 or TRBV6-3 with TRBJ2-7; D perhaps matches TRBD2 (8 bases). V lost 2 bases and J 3 bases, leaving 20 bases between the germline ends. CDR1 MNHEY and CDR2 SVGEGT come from the germline V gene. The CDR3 loop spans 17 amino acids. The DNA of the CDR3 is TGTGCCAGCAGTTACGGGTGGCGGGGGGACAGCATCTACGAGCAGTACTTC. This sequence encodes CASSYGWRGDSIYEQYF.

V gene TRBV5-1 combines with J gene TRBJ2-1; possible D gene TRBD2, 5 bases. Trimming removed 3 bases from V and 3 bases from J, with 19 bases in between. CDR3 length: 17 residues. CDR1 and CDR2 (germline): SGHRS, YFSETQ. The CDR3 here is CASSSTPRVGVYNEQFF. In DNA form, the CDR3 reads TGCGCCAGCAGCTCCACCCCGCGGGTGGGTGTCTACAATGAGCAGTTCTTC.

The chain couples TRBV6-5 to TRBJ1-2; D call uncertain. The CDR3 length is 15 residues. Trimming shortened V by 0 bases and J by 8 bases, and 16 bases separated the two germline ends. Germline V CDR1 and CDR2: MNHEY, SVGAGI. The CDR3 coding sequence is TGTGCCAGCAGTTACTCGTTGAGGAGGGAGGGAGGCTACACCTTC. Its translation is CASSYSLRREGGYTF.

This rearrangement joins TRBV7-3 to TRBJ2-3; D is possibly TRBD2 (5 bases). This CDR3 is 15 amino acids long. Germline V gene sequence: CDR1 SGHTA, CDR2 FQGTGA. With 4 bases removed from V and 2 bases from J, the gap between germline ends came to 13 bases. CDR3 coding DNA: TGTGCCAGCAGCTCCCGAGGAGGAGCCACAGATACGCAGTATTTT. This translates into CASSSRGGATDTQYF. Full variable domain (missing parts from reference TRBV7-3 and TRBJ2-3): GAGVSQTPSNKVTEKGKYVELRCDPISGHTALYWYRQSLGQGPEFLIYFQGTGAADDSGLPNDRFFAVRPEGSVSTLKIQRTERGDSAVYLCASSSRGGATDTQYFGPGTRLTVL.

This chain links TRBV7-2 with TRBJ1-2, with D perhaps matching TRBD1 (6 bases). V lost 4 bases and J 5 bases, leaving 17 bases between the germline ends. In germline, CDR1 is SGHTA, CDR2 FQGNSA. CDR3 length: 15 residues. CDR3 sequence: CASSYTGGAQYGYTF. The DNA of the CDR3 is TGTGCCAGCAGCTACACGGGGGGGGCGCAATATGGCTACACCTTC. The whole variable domain, filled in from reference TRBV7-2 and TRBJ1-2, reads GAGVSQSPSNKVTEKGKDVELRCDPISGHTALYWYRQSLGQGLEFLIYFQGNSAPDKSGLPSDRFSAERTGGSVSTLTIQRTQQEDSAVYLCASSYTGGAQYGYTFGSGTRLTVV.

On this clone itself: The conserved phenylalanine or tryptophan normally closing the CDR3 is absent here, so this likely arose from a read error. No DNA is shown, since the ends of the CDR3 on it are uncertain; the CDR3 is the one TCRdb lists. V is TRBV12-5 and J is TRBJ1-4. Counting both end residues, the CDR3 totals 11 amino acids. Germline lookup yields CDR1 LGHNT and CDR2 FRNRAP. This CDR3 is CASGLSRGKFL.

There are a few counts of this clone. The rearrangement links TRBV25-1 to TRBJ1-1, with a tentative D call TRBD1 (5 bases). This CDR3 region has 15 residues. CDR1 and CDR2 from the germline V gene are MGHDK and SYGVNS. Trimming left V 3 bases short and J 0 bases short, with 11 bases between. In DNA form, the CDR3 reads TGTGCCAGCAGTGATCGGTGGACAATGAACACTGAAGCTTTCTTT. Its translation: CASSDRWTMNTEAFF.

The chain joins TRBV3-1 (or the pseudogene TRBV3-2) to TRBJ2-1; TRBD2 matches at 7 bases. The V gene's germline CDR1 is LGHDT and CDR2 YNNKEL (reference sequence). V lost 3 bases and J lost 4; bases outside the gene matches: 6. The CDR3 is 15 residues long. In DNA form, the CDR3 reads TGTGCCAGCAGCCATCATAGCGGGCTTTACAATGAGCAGTTCTTC. Protein sequence: CASSHHSGLYNEQFF.

The CDR3 loop reads CASSRGVITEAFF. The CDR3 coding sequence is TGTGCCAGCAGTCGCGGGGTAATCACTGAAGCTTTCTTT. The genes are TRBV27 and TRBJ1-1; D remains unclear. CDR1 MNHEY and CDR2 SMNVEV come from the germline V gene (reference sequence). CDR3 length: 13 residues. Trimming shortened V by 5 bases and J by 4 bases, and 11 bases separated the two germline ends.

J is TRBJ2-5 and V is TRBV10-3; weak D call: TRBD2 (5 bases). Germline-derived CDR1 and CDR2 are ENHRY and SYGVKD. The CDR3 consists of 15 residues. The ends were cut back, 0 bases at V and 5 bases at J, with 13 bases in the middle. The CDR3 spells CAISESSVSGETQYF. The CDR3 DNA sequence: TGTGCCATCAGTGAGTCGAGCGTATCGGGGGAGACCCAGTACTTC.

The chain has TRBV6-5 and TRBJ2-3, with TRBD2 matching over 12 bases. Germline-derived CDR1 and CDR2 are MNHEY and SVGAGI. With V trimmed by 4 bases and J by 2 bases, 4 bases remained unmatched. This CDR3 has 16 amino acids. The chain's CDR3 is CASSSLAGGPTDTQYF. The DNA for the CDR3 is TGTGCCAGCAGTTCTCTAGCGGGAGGGCCCACAGATACGCAGTATTTT.

The chain's CDR3 is CASSLAGKGNQPQHF. As DNA, the CDR3 is TGTGCCAGCAGCTTAGCTGGAAAGGGGAATCAGCCCCAGCATTTT. The chain recombines TRBV7-8 with TRBJ1-5, with D possibly TRBD1 on 5 matching bases. CDR3 length: 15 amino acids. Trimming removed 0 bases from V and 4 bases from J, with 10 bases in between. The germline CDR1 and CDR2 sequences are SGHVS and FQNEAQ. The variable domain in full, completed from reference TRBV7-8 and TRBJ1-5, reads GAGVSQSPRYKVAKRGQDVALRCDPISGHVSLFWYQQALGQGPEFLTYFQNEAQLDKSGLPSDRFFAERPEGSVSTLKIQRTQQEDSAVYLCASSLAGKGNQPQHFGDGTRLSIL.

The J gene is TRBJ1-1, the V gene TRBV5-6; no clear D. Germline V gene lookup returns CDR1 SGHDT and CDR2 YYEEEE. CDR3 size: 11 residues. The ends were cut back, 7 bases at V and 3 bases at J, with 7 bases in the middle. The CDR3 is CASLSDTEAFF. DNA for the CDR3: TGTGCCAGCCTTTCGGACACTGAAGCTTTCTTT.

The rearrangement uses TRBV7-7 and TRBJ2-3; 9 nucleotides line up with TRBD2. V was pared by 0 bases and J by 2 bases, with 3 bases of the junction left unmatched. The CDR3 is 16 amino acids. Germline lookup yields CDR1 SSHAT and CDR2 FNYEAQ (reference sequence). The CDR3 sequence is CASSLAASGNTDTQYF. The CDR3 DNA reads as TGTGCCAGCAGCTTAGCGGCTAGCGGGAACACAGATACGCAGTATTTT.